A selection of T cell receptor beta chains follows, all from one sample in a study of blood T cell repertoires in COVID-19. Assay: immunoSEQ multiplex PCR; the TCRdb copy retains only in-frame clones and omits some. Of approximately 99,000 clones in the sample, roughly 88% were seen once. Sequencing was done on a sample of peripheral blood. Receptor source: a man aged 45 to 65 with COVID-19, enrolled during active disease. The CDR3 runs from the conserved cysteine through the conserved F or W. The D gene is left open where the match is weak. Expanded clones are given a class, and other clones once, few, many or no size at all.

abundance,v_gene,d_gene,j_gene,CDR3aa,CDR3nt
NA,TRBV9,NA,TRBJ2-3,CASSVKGGTDTQYF,TGTGCCAGCAGCGTTAAGGGGGGCACAGATACGCAGTATTTT
few,TRBV24-1,NA,TRBJ1-2,CATSPGAAYGYTF,TGTGCCACCAGCCCAGGGGCAGCCTATGGCTACACCTTC
NA,TRBV5-4,NA,TRBJ1-2,CASSVGQGLYGYTF,TGTGCCAGCAGCGTGGGACAAGGCCTCTATGGCTACACCTTC
NA,TRBV6-2/TRBV6-3,NA,TRBJ2-1,CASSYGASYNEQFF,TGTGCCAGCAGTTATGGGGCATCCTACAATGAGCAGTTCTTC
NA,TRBV6-1,NA,TRBJ2-2,CASSETAFTGELFF,TGTGCCAGCAGTGAAACTGCATTCACCGGGGAGCTGTTTTTT
NA,TRBV27,NA,TRBJ1-4,CASGKRGSNEKLFF,TGTGCCAGCGGAAAAAGGGGCTCTAATGAAAAACTGTTTTTT
NA,TRBV10-3,NA,TRBJ2-5,CAISETGRRGYQETQYF,TGTGCCATCAGTGAGACGGGCAGGCGAGGGTACCAAGAGACCCAGTACTTC
NA,TRBV24-1,TRBD2,TRBJ2-1,CATSAKLAGGTYNEQFF,TGTGCCACCAGTGCCAAACTAGCGGGGGGAACCTACAATGAGCAGTTCTTC
NA,TRBV4-1,TRBD1,TRBJ1-5,CASSPGDRVTQPQHF,TGCGCCAGCAGCCCAGGGGACAGGGTAACTCAGCCCCAGCATTTT
NA,TRBV5-4,NA,TRBJ2-2,CASSTREGAAGELFF,TGTGCCAGCAGCACTCGGGAGGGGGCGGCCGGGGAGCTGTTTTTT
NA,TRBV7-2,NA,TRBJ2-7,CASSLGNRRHYEQYF,TGTGCCAGCAGCTTAGGAAATAGGCGACACTACGAGCAGTACTTC
NA,TRBV7-3,NA,TRBJ1-2,CASSLTPGDRGYTF,TGTGCCAGCAGCTTAACACCAGGGGATCGTGGCTACACCTTC
NA,TRBV5-4,NA,TRBJ1-2,CASSLAQINGYTF,TGTGCCAGCAGCTTGGCACAGATTAATGGCTACACCTTC
NA,TRBV25-1,TRBD2,TRBJ2-3,CASRVAGGTDTQYF,TGTGCCAGCAGAGTGGCGGGGGGAACAGATACGCAGTATTTT
NA,TRBV12-3/TRBV12-4,NA,TRBJ1-3,CASSPPGNTIYF,TGTGCCAGCAGTCCTCCCGGAAACACCATATATTTT
once,TRBV4-1,TRBD1,TRBJ1-1,CASSPLRDRGLNTEAFF,TGCGCCAGCAGCCCGCTCCGGGACAGGGGGCTGAACACTGAAGCTTTCTTT
once,TRBV28,NA,TRBJ1-2,CASSYQVMAYGYTF,TGTGCCAGCAGTTATCAGGTGATGGCGTATGGCTACACCTTC
few,TRBV4-3,TRBD1,TRBJ2-2,CASSHTGGTGELFF,TGCGCCAGCAGCCATACAGGGGGGACCGGGGAGCTGTTTTTT
NA,TRBV5-6,TRBD1,TRBJ1-6,CASSDGDSAYNSPLHF,TGTGCCAGCAGTGATGGGGACAGCGCTTATAATTCACCCCTCCACTTT
NA,TRBV7-9,TRBD1,TRBJ2-7,CASSSPGTARYEQYF,TGTGCCAGCAGCTCTCCCGGGACAGCACGCTACGAGCAGTACTTC
NA,TRBV19,NA,TRBJ1-2,CASSIPGLDYGYTF,TGTGCCAGTAGTATACCGGGGTTGGACTATGGCTACACCTTC
NA,TRBV9,NA,TRBJ2-7,CASSVAGDRDTYEQYF,TGTGCCAGCAGCGTAGCGGGGGATAGAGATACCTACGAGCAGTACTTC
NA,TRBV3-1/TRBV3-2,NA,TRBJ1-5,CASSQALYQPQHF,TGTGCCAGCAGCCAAGCCCTCTATCAGCCCCAGCATTTT
NA,TRBV9,NA,TRBJ2-1,CARLHEQFF,TGTGCCAGACTACATGAGCAGTTCTTC
NA,TRBV11-2,NA,TRBJ1-2,CASSLGREDYGYTF,TGTGCCAGCAGCTTAGGCAGGGAGGACTATGGCTACACCTTC
NA,TRBV12-3/TRBV12-4,TRBD2,TRBJ2-3,CATKRGGTDTQYF,TGTGCCACCAAGCGGGGGGGCACAGATACGCAGTATTTT
NA,TRBV29-1,NA,TRBJ2-1,CSLRAGGTSEQFF,TGCAGTCTGAGGGCAGGGGGGACGAGTGAGCAGTTCTTC
NA,TRBV5-1,NA,TRBJ2-7,CASSLEGSIGLEQYF,TGCGCCAGCAGCTTAGAGGGCAGTATAGGACTCGAGCAGTACTTC
few,TRBV27,NA,TRBJ1-5,CASSLAGGGNQPQHF,TGTGCCAGCAGTTTGGCGGGGGGAGGTAATCAGCCCCAGCATTTT
NA,TRBV3-1/TRBV3-2,TRBD1,TRBJ1-2,CASSLTGQAVYGYTF,TGTGCCAGCAGCCTAACCGGACAGGCGGTCTATGGCTACACCTTC
NA,TRBV9,NA,TRBJ1-1,CASSGREWGTEAFF,TGTGCCAGCAGCGGGAGGGAATGGGGCACTGAAGCTTTCTTT
NA,TRBV5-6,NA,TRBJ1-2,CASSPNRNGYTF,TGTGCCAGCAGCCCCAACAGGAATGGCTACACCTTC
few,TRBV10-1,TRBD1,TRBJ1-6,CASSAGTGGNSPLHF,TGCGCCAGCAGTGCAGGAACAGGGGGGAATTCACCCCTCCACTTT
few,TRBV12-3/TRBV12-4,NA,TRBJ1-1,CASSFGGIEAFF,TGTGCCAGCAGTTTCGGGGGAATTGAAGCTTTCTTT
NA,TRBV3-1/TRBV3-2,TRBD1,TRBJ2-7,CASSRTGDYEQYF,TGTGCCAGCAGTCGGACAGGGGACTACGAGCAGTACTTC
NA,TRBV28,TRBD1,TRBJ1-5,CASSSGTGLIAQHF,TGTGCCAGCAGCTCTGGGACAGGGCTCATTGCCCAGCATTTT
NA,TRBV3-1/TRBV3-2,TRBD1,TRBJ2-3,CASSPTDRGLADTQYF,TGTGCCAGCAGCCCAACCGACAGGGGGCTAGCAGATACGCAGTATTTT
NA,TRBV30,NA,TRBJ2-2,CAWGLGGRDTGELFF,TGTGCCTGGGGACTCGGGGGGCGGGACACCGGGGAGCTGTTTTTT
NA,TRBV7-2,NA,TRBJ2-1,CASSLSGWYYNEQFF,TGTGCCAGCAGCTTATCGGGGTGGTATTACAATGAGCAGTTCTTC
NA,TRBV24-1,NA,TRBJ1-2,CATSDIQVNYGYTF,TGTGCCACCAGTGATATACAGGTTAACTATGGCTACACCTTC
NA,TRBV9,NA,TRBJ2-1,CASSEGDEQFF,TGTGCCAGCAGCGAGGGGGATGAGCAGTTCTTC
NA,TRBV11-3,NA,TRBJ2-1,CASSLAPSQNEQFF,TGTGCCAGCAGCTTAGCCCCGAGTCAAAATGAGCAGTTCTTC
NA,TRBV2,NA,TRBJ1-4,CASNLDSNEKLFF,TGTGCCAGCAATCTGGACAGCAATGAAAAACTGTTTTTT